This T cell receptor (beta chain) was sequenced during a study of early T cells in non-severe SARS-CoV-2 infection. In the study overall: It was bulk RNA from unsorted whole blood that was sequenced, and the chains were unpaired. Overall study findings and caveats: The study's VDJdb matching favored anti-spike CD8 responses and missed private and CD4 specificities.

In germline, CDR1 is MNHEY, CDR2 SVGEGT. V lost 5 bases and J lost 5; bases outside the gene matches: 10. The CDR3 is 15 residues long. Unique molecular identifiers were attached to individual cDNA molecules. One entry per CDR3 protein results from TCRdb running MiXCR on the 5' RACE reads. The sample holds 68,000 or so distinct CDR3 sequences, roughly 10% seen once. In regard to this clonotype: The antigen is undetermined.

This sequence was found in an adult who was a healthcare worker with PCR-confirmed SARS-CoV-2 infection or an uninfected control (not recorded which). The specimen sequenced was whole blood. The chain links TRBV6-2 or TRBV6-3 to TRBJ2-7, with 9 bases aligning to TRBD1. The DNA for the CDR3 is TGTGCCAGCAGTCCGACCGGGACAGGGACCAACGAGCAGTACTTC. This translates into CASSPTGTGTNEQYF.